One and the same sample provided the 16 T cell receptor beta chains below, sequenced in a study of human T cells and chemical hapten exposure (dated by TCRdb to the early 2020s). What the time point label conveys for this sample: patch test 3, about 24 weeks after DPC sensitization. Taken with the paper, the label for treatment or condition translates to: therapeutic diphenylcyclopropenone sensitization with weekly scalp DPC. Total RNA was extracted from unfractionated whole blood that had been collected in Tempus Blood RNA tubes. The protocol used for the library was RACE. The sequencer was a NextSeq 500. TCRdb redid the processing of the public reads, applying fastp at Q25 and MiXCR, and retained in-frame beta chains. CDR3 protein duplicates are merged, each entry listing the most common genes and DNA. Present in this sample are fewer than 50,000 distinct CDR3 sequences, roughly 9.5% of which were seen just once. The leading ten clones occupy 20% to 30% of the sample.

This specimen consisted of whole blood, obtained in connection with sensitization to the hapten diphenylcyclopropenone (DPC). All receptors derive from a man aged 45-65 years with alopecia areata. Some clones in this sample may be carry-over from other donors' samples.

As to this clonotype: A much bigger clone sits one base away, suggesting this may be a read error. The rearrangement joins TRBV5-1 to TRBJ1-1, with a possible D match to TRBD1 (6 bases). Trimming stripped 3 bases from V and 3 bases from J, with 15 bases between. The CDR3 spans 15 residues. Germline loops: CDR1 SGHRS, CDR2 YFSETQ. The CDR3 is CASSWEQGGDTEAFF. The CDR3, as DNA: TGCGCCAGCAGCTGGGAACAGGGAGGGGACACTGAAGCTTTCTTT.

This clonotype was seen only a few times. The chain links TRBV27 to TRBJ2-7; 7 bases are a match to TRBD1. The CDR3 runs to 17 residues. J was trimmed by 7 bases and V by 5 bases; bases with no gene match: 20. Germline V gene data show CDR1 as MNHEY and CDR2 as SMNVEV (reference sequence). The CDR3 region has the DNA TGTGCCAGCAGTCCCCGGGACAGTACCAGGGGTAGCTGGGAGCAGTACTTC. It is translated as CASSPRDSTRGSWEQYF.

To note about this clonotype: This could be a read error, since a much larger clone is one nucleotide away. The CDR3 does not close with the conserved phenylalanine or tryptophan, likely indicating a read error. The rearrangement uses TRBV28 and TRBJ2-7, with D possibly being TRBD1 (5 bases). The CDR3 sequence is 12 residues long. The V and J ends lost 7 bases and 3 bases respectively, with 10 bases between them. CDR1 MDHEN and CDR2 SYDVKM come from the germline V gene. The CDR3 region has the DNA TGTGCCAGCACCCTAGGGGACTACGAGCAGTACTCC. Translating it yields CASTLGDYEQYS.

This clonotype was seen many times. The rearrangement links TRBV3-1 to TRBJ2-5, with 8 bases lining up with TRBD1. The junction had 5 bases not matched to a gene; V was cut back by 4 bases and J by 1 base. The CDR3 contains 15 residues. Germline CDR1 LGHDT, CDR2 YNNKEL (reference sequence). CDR3 residues: CASSPTGDAQETQYF. The DNA of the CDR3 is TGTGCCAGCAGCCCGACAGGGGATGCCCAAGAGACCCAGTACTTC.

As for this clonotype: This may be a read error: a much more frequent sequence differs by one nucleotide. The V and J genes are TRBV12-3 or TRBV12-4 and TRBJ2-7; 7 bases map to TRBD1. The CDR3 spans 14 residues. The CDR3 DNA sequence: TGTGCCAGCAGTTCAGTCAGGGGGTTGTACGAGCGGTACTTC. Protein: CASSSVRGLYERYF.

This clonotype has a handful of counts. V and J are TRBV11-2 and TRBJ2-3, with D uncertain. Germline CDR1 reads SGHAT; CDR2 reads FQNNGV. CDR3 length: 12 amino acids. Trimming took off 5 bases at V and 4 bases at J, with 7 bases between the two ends. The CDR3 protein is CASSPVADTQYF. The CDR3 nucleotides are TGTGCCAGCAGCCCAGTGGCAGATACGCAGTATTTT.

The sample holds many counts of this clonotype. The chain joins TRBV10-3 to TRBJ2-1; 9 nucleotides align to TRBD2. The trim removed 10 bases at V and 0 bases at J, leaving 7 bases unmatched. This CDR3 is built from 15 residues. Germline V CDR1 and CDR2: ENHRY, SYGVKD. CDR3: CATGLAQSSYNEQFF. CDR3 DNA sequence: TGTGCCACTGGACTAGCGCAGAGCTCCTACAATGAGCAGTTCTTC.

This clonotype was seen a handful of times. This sequence joins TRBV9 and TRBJ1-3; D is perhaps TRBD1 (6 bases). Germline V gene data show CDR1 as SGDLS and CDR2 as YYNGEE. The CDR3 is 14 amino acids. Trimming removed 3 bases from V and 1 base from J, with 8 bases in between. Here the CDR3 DNA reads TGTGCCAGCAGCGCCGGACAGTCTGGAAACACCATATATTTT. It specifies CASSAGQSGNTIYF.

This clonotype was counted at least ten times. This chain joins TRBV7-9 and TRBJ2-5, with D unresolved. This CDR3 region has 13 residues. Trimming removed 11 bases at V and 0 bases at J, with 13 bases between. Germline CDR1 SEHNR, CDR2 FQNEAQ (reference sequence). DNA of the CDR3: TGTGCCGGGGAAAGGTGGAACCAAGAGACCCAGTACTTC. It translates to CAGERWNQETQYF.

The rearrangement links TRBV24-1 to TRBJ2-2; 7 nucleotides agree with TRBD1. The germline V gene has CDR1 KGHDR and CDR2 SFDVKD. Trimming took 7 bases from V and 4 from J; bases not matched to a gene: 8. CDR3 length equals 15 residues. The DNA of the CDR3 is TGTGCCACCAGACCCGGGACAGACCCCACCGGGGAGCTGTTTTTT. It codes for CATRPGTDPTGELFF.

The V and J genes are TRBV25-1 and TRBJ2-7; no firm D call. Trimming took off 3 bases at V and 2 bases at J, with 14 bases between the two ends. The germline gives CDR1 MGHDK, CDR2 SYGVNS. The CDR3 is 15 amino acids. CDR3 sequence reads: CASSDLRKSTYEQYF. As DNA, the CDR3 is TGTGCCAGCAGTGACCTCCGGAAATCTACCTACGAGCAGTACTTC.

Ten or more counts support this clonotype. The rearrangement joins TRBV7-2 to TRBJ2-2; 8 bases agree with TRBD1. Germline CDR1 is SGHTA and CDR2 is FQGNSA. V lost 6 bases and J lost 6; bases outside the gene matches: 9. The CDR3 length is 15 residues. The CDR3 here is CASSLGLQGAGELFF. The CDR3 nucleotides are TGTGCCAGCAGTTTGGGCTTACAGGGGGCCGGGGAGCTGTTTTTT.

The CDR3 reads CSSFGVTGVSEDTQYF. CDR3 coding DNA: TGCAGCTCCTTTGGGGTGACAGGGGTGTCCGAAGATACGCAGTATTTT. This chain connects TRBV29-1 to TRBJ2-3; 8 bases are a match to TRBD1. The CDR3 sequence is 16 residues long. The V segment lost 8 bases and the J segment 5 bases; nucleotides outside the gene matches: 18. The germline gives CDR1 SQVTM, CDR2 ANQGSEA.

The table lists this clonotype with many counts. CDR3 residues: CASSKTGAFNSPLHF. For the CDR3, the DNA is TGTGCCAGCAGCAAAACAGGGGCATTTAATTCACCCCTCCACTTT. The chain couples TRBV27 to TRBJ1-6; the match to TRBD1 covers 7 bases. CDR1 is MNHEY, CDR2 SMNVEV, per germline (reference sequence). This CDR3 comprises 15 residues. Losses at the gene ends were 6 bases for V and 6 bases for J; bases not matched to a gene: 8.

The sample holds a few counts of this clonotype. The genes are TRBV29-1 and TRBJ2-5, with D uncertain. This CDR3 has 11 residues. Germline loops: CDR1 SQVTM, CDR2 ANQGSEA. The V end was cut by 3 bases, the J end by 5 bases, with 7 bases between. The CDR3 sequence is CSVDTLETQYF. The CDR3 DNA reads as TGCAGCGTTGATACCCTGGAGACCCAGTACTTC.

There are many counts of this clonotype. The V call is TRBV9, the J call TRBJ1-6, with D unresolved. The germline V gene has CDR1 SGDLS and CDR2 YYNGEE. The CDR3 runs 14 residues. The ends were cut back, 0 bases at V and 6 bases at J, with 7 bases in the middle. CDR3: CASSVEDRNSPLHF. The CDR3 coding sequence is TGTGCCAGCAGCGTAGAGGACCGTAATTCACCCCTCCACTTT.